This is a list of T cell receptor beta chains from one sample in a study of control samples from healthy donors and cancer patients. Sequencing was performed with immunoSEQ multiplex PCR; in TCRdb, only in-frame clones are kept and a portion is missing. Counted here are some 130,000 clones, 85% to 95% occurring once; the ten biggest clones make up approximately 4%. Sequenced material: blood. These receptors were taken from a man aged 25 to 40 in good health. CDR3s include the opening cysteine and the closing phenylalanine or tryptophan. A D gene is named only where the DNA matches it firmly. Clone size is not always given. Where it is, it says once, few, many or a class for expanded clones.

j_call v_call d_call clone_size cdr3_nt cdr3_aa
TRBJ2-3 TRBV5-6 . once TGTGCCAGCAGCTTGTGGGGGGCCGGGGGTAATAGTGGGACAGATACGCAGTATTTT CASSLWGAGGNSGTDTQYF
TRBJ1-1 TRBV24-1 . . TGTGCCACCAGTGATCCGCTCCTGGGGCCTGAAGCTTTCTTT CATSDPLLGPEAFF
TRBJ1-2 TRBV9 . . TGTGCCAGCAGCGTAGCAGGGGATGGCTACACCTTC CASSVAGDGYTF
TRBJ2-7 TRBV29-1 TRBD1 . TGCAGCGTTGTATCAGGACAGGCCTACGAGCAGTACTTC CSVVSGQAYEQYF
TRBJ1-1 TRBV14 . . TGTGCCAGCAGCCCACAGAACACTGAAGCTTTCTTT CASSPQNTEAFF
TRBJ2-4 TRBV29-1 . . TGCAGCGTGCGCTCAGGACAACTAGCCAAAAACATTCAGTACTTC CSVRSGQLAKNIQYF
TRBJ1-1 TRBV28 TRBD1 . TGTGCCAGCAGTATAGGACAGGGGAGGACTGAAGCTTTCTTT CASSIGQGRTEAFF
TRBJ1-2 TRBV4-1 TRBD1 . TGCGCCAGCAGCCTTGGACAGGGAATAAACTATGGCTACACCTTC CASSLGQGINYGYTF
TRBJ1-1 TRBV7-8 . . TGTGCCAGCAGCTACCTTCAAGTCTCCAACACTGAAGCTTTCTTT CASSYLQVSNTEAFF
TRBJ2-1 TRBV14 . . TGTGTCAGCAGCCACGAGGGATTCAATGAGCAGTTCTTC CVSSHEGFNEQFF
TRBJ1-1 TRBV25-1 . . TGTGCCAGCAAAGGGACCAACACTGAAGCTTTCTTT CASKGTNTEAFF
TRBJ1-4 TRBV28 TRBD1 . TGTGCCAGCGGAACGACAGGGACTAATGAAAAACTGTTTTTT CASGTTGTNEKLFF
TRBJ1-3 TRBV28 TRBD1 . TGTGCCAGCAGAGAAGGGACAGCCTCTGGAAACACCATATATTTT CASREGTASGNTIYF
TRBJ1-1 TRBV27 . . TGTGCCAGCAGTTTAGGGCAGGTGAACACTGAAGCTTTCTTT CASSLGQVNTEAFF
TRBJ2-5 TRBV5-4 TRBD1 . TGTGCCAGCAGAAACAGGGGGACGGAGACCCAGTACTTC CASRNRGTETQYF
TRBJ1-2 TRBV6-2/TRBV6-3 . . TGTGCCAGCAGCTATATAGGTGGCTACACCTTC CASSYIGGYTF
TRBJ1-4 TRBV11-2 . . TGTGCCAGCAGCTGGAGAGGGGCCCTTAATGAAAAACTGTTTTTT CASSWRGALNEKLFF
TRBJ2-7 TRBV4-2 . few TGTGCCAGCAGCCCGACAGCCTACGAGCAGTACTTC CASSPTAYEQYF
TRBJ1-5 TRBV24-1 . . TGTGCCACCAGTGTCGAAACCGGGAATCAGCCCCAGCATTTT CATSVETGNQPQHF
TRBJ2-3 TRBV27 . . TGTGCCAGCAGTTTGGAGGCCCCCACTGTGCGGTACCGCACAGATACGCAGTATTTT CASSLEAPTVRYRTDTQYF
TRBJ1-2 TRBV27 . . TGTGCCAGCAGTCCGGGGACACCGGACTATGGCTACACCTTC CASSPGTPDYGYTF
TRBJ1-5 TRBV7-2 . . TGTGCCAGCAGCCCCATAGGGGGAATCCGCAATCAGCCCCAGCATTTT CASSPIGGIRNQPQHF
TRBJ1-2 TRBV19 . . TGTGCCAGTAGTATTATCGGCTACGGGGGCTACACCTTC CASSIIGYGGYTF
TRBJ2-3 TRBV9 TRBD2 . TGTGCCAGCAGCGAGTACCCCTTAGCGGGGACTGGTGCAGATACGCAGTATTTT CASSEYPLAGTGADTQYF
TRBJ2-6 TRBV7-8 . . TGTGCCAGCAGCTTAGAAAGGGGCCCGGGGGCCAACGTCCTGACTTTC CASSLERGPGANVLTF
TRBJ1-1 TRBV19 TRBD1 . TGTGCCAGTAGTATGTTTACGACAGGGGACAACACTGAAGCTTTCTTT CASSMFTTGDNTEAFF
TRBJ1-4 TRBV24-1 . . TGTGCCACCAGTGATTCCTCGACCGGGGGCCAGTCCCAAGATGAAAAACTGTTTTTT CATSDSSTGGQSQDEKLFF
TRBJ2-7 TRBV6-2/TRBV6-3 . . TGTGCCAGCAGTTACTCGAATGCAGGCTACGAGCAGTACTTC CASSYSNAGYEQYF
TRBJ2-5 TRBV3-1/TRBV3-2 TRBD2 . TGTGCCAGCAGCCAAACGGGCTCTTGGAGCGGGGGTAGCCAAGAGACCCAGTACTTC CASSQTGSWSGGSQETQYF
TRBJ1-6 TRBV18 . . TGTGCCAGCTCACCCGCAGGGCAGGATAATTCACCCCTCCACTTT CASSPAGQDNSPLHF
TRBJ2-3 TRBV7-6 . . TGTGCCAGCAGCTTAGCGGCTACAGGGACCACAGATACGCAGTATTTT CASSLAATGTTDTQYF
TRBJ1-1 TRBV6-2/TRBV6-3 . once TGTGCCAGCAGTTTCAATACCCTAACTGAAGCTTTCTTT CASSFNTLTEAFF
TRBJ1-3 TRBV5-6 . . TGTGCCAGCAGCTTTTTGCGGGCGGGGTTATCTGGAAACACCATATATTTT CASSFLRAGLSGNTIYF
TRBJ1-1 TRBV4-1 . . TGCGCCAGCAGCCAATATCTTCCTTTTGACACTGAAGCTTTCTTT CASSQYLPFDTEAFF
TRBJ2-4 TRBV3-1/TRBV3-2 TRBD2 . TGTGCCAGCAGGCCTAGCGGGCTCCAAGCCAAAAACATTCAGTACTTC CASRPSGLQAKNIQYF
TRBJ2-1 TRBV27 . . TGTGCCAGCAGACGGACGGACAATGAGCAGTTCTTC CASRRTDNEQFF
TRBJ2-2 TRBV24-1 . . TGTGCCACCCAGCATGGGCGCGGGGAGCTGTTTTTT CATQHGRGELFF